This T cell receptor (beta chain) is from a study of blood T cells in healthy people across ages. Together with a sample-barcoded 5' primer, a J-beta primer mix was included in a second PCR lasting about 6 to 11 cycles. Each CDR3 protein gets one entry after TCRdb re-called the 5' RACE reads with MiXCR. Found here are some 710,000 distinct CDR3 sequences, 35% to 60% of them singletons; the top ten hold 15% to 20%. The germline V gene encodes CDR1 SQVTM and CDR2 ANQGSEA. The V and J ends lost 7 bases and 2 bases respectively, with 11 bases between them. The CDR3 spans 12 residues. This clonotype was found many times.

The sample was blood. This sequence joins TRBV29-1 and TRBJ2-5; D is perhaps TRBD2 (5 bases). The sequence was obtained from a man at least 80 years old in good health. The CDR3, as DNA: TGCAGCGCGGGGAAATTTCAAGAGACCCAGTACTTC. This sequence encodes CSAGKFQETQYF. Based on the CDR3 plus reference TRBV29-1 and TRBJ2-5, the full variable domain is SAVISQKPSRDICQRGTSLTIQCQVDSQVTMMFWYRQQPGQSLTLIATANQGSEATYESGFVIDKFPISRPNLTFSTLTVSNMSPEDSSIYLCSAGKFQETQYFGPGTRLLVL.